The 8 T cell receptor beta chains reported below all come from one sample, sequenced in a study of shared clonotypes between healthy human individuals. Profiled with immunoSEQ multiplex PCR; TCRdb holds only in-frame clones, not every one. The sample has over 400,000 clones, almost 80% seen once; the top ten hold around 11%. Sequencing was done on a sample of PBMCs. These receptors originate from a middle-aged woman in good health. Some clones in this sample may be carry-over from other donors' samples.

This sequence joins TRBV27 and TRBJ1-4; D remains unclear. The CDR3 has 16 residues. CDR1 is MNHEY, CDR2 SMNVEV, per germline (reference sequence). Between the trimmed V and J ends, which lost 7 bases and 5 bases, there was a span of 20 bases. CDR3 loop: CASTDFAPLANEKLFF. The CDR3 bases are TGTGCCAGCACCGATTTTGCCCCACTGGCGAATGAAAAACTGTTTTTT.

This clone was seen more than once but under ten times. The rearrangement joins TRBV18 to TRBJ2-6, with 8 nucleotides matching TRBD1. The germline V gene has CDR1 KGHSH and CDR2 LQKENI. The CDR3 has 15 residues. Unmatched junction bases numbered 5, after V lost 6 bases and J lost 4 bases. The CDR3: CASSRRGPGANVLTF. CDR3 nucleotides: TGTGCCAGCTCTCGCAGGGGGCCCGGGGCCAACGTCCTGACTTTC.

The V and J genes are TRBV19 and TRBJ2-3; 10 bases agree with TRBD1. Germline V lookup: CDR1 LNHDA, CDR2 SQIVND (reference sequence). This CDR3 has 16 amino acids. The junction had 14 bases not matched to a gene; V was cut back by 5 bases and J by 9 bases. The CDR3 DNA is TGTGCCAGTAGTTACGGGACAGGGGCGTTGTGGGTGACGCAGTATTTT. It encodes CASSYGTGALWVTQYF.

This chain uses TRBV5-1 with TRBJ2-7, with D unclear. This CDR3 spans 13 amino acids. Trimming removed 2 bases at V and 0 bases at J, with 6 bases between. CDR1 and CDR2 from the germline V gene are SGHRS and YFSETQ. The CDR3 sequence is CASSFSSSYEQYF. CDR3 sequence (DNA): TGCGCCAGCAGCTTTTCGAGCTCCTACGAGCAGTACTTC.

The chain is built from TRBV28 and TRBJ2-7; D gene unclear. V lost 5 bases and J 4 bases, leaving 15 bases between the germline ends. The CDR3 is made up of 14 amino acids. Germline loops: CDR1 MDHEN, CDR2 SYDVKM. CDR3 residues: CASSPWALGYEQYF. The CDR3 nucleotides read TGTGCCAGCAGTCCATGGGCTCTGGGGTACGAGCAGTACTTC.

The V and J genes are TRBV7-2 and TRBJ2-2; 12 nucleotides align to TRBD2. The germline V gene encodes CDR1 SGHTA and CDR2 FQGNSA. The J segment lost 5 bases and the V segment lost 0 bases, leaving 7 bases of the junction unmatched. CDR3 length: 18 residues. The CDR3 region has the DNA TGTGCCAGCAGCTTAGCGCTACTAGCGGGAGGCAGGACCGGGGAGCTGTTTTTT. Translating gives CASSLALLAGGRTGELFF.

This clone was seen only a few times. The chain couples TRBV6-1 to TRBJ1-1; TRBD1 is a possible D gene (5 bases). CDR3 length: 15 residues. Per germline, CDR1 MNHNS and CDR2 SASEGT. Trimming pared 8 bases from V and 0 bases from J, leaving 16 bases between. The DNA for the CDR3 is TGTGCCAGCCCCGGGCAGGGAGGCGTGAACACTGAAGCTTTCTTT. It translates to CASPGQGGVNTEAFF.

This chain joins TRBV28 and TRBJ1-2; TRBD1 might be the D (6 bases). V was clipped by 6 bases and J by 4 bases, with 27 bases between them. The CDR3 contains 18 residues. Germline CDR1 is MDHEN and CDR2 is SYDVKM. The CDR3 DNA is TGTGCCAGCAGGCCCACAACCAACTCACGAACAGGGACCTATGGCTACACCTTC. Its translation is CASRPTTNSRTGTYGYTF.